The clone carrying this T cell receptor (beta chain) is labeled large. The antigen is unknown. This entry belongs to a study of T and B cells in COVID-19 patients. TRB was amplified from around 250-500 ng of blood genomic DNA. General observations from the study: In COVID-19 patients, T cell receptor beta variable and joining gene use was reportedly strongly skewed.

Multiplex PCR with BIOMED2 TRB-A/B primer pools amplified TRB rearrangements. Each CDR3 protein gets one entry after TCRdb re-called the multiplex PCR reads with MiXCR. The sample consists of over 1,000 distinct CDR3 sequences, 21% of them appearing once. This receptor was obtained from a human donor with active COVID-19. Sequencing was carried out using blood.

The CDR3 region has the DNA TGTGCCAGCAGCTTGGGAACAGGGGCACAAGAGACCCAGTACTTC. Its translation: CASSLGTGAQETQYF. This rearrangement joins TRBV5-4 to TRBJ2-5; 7 bases match TRBD1. CDR3 length: 15 amino acids. V trimming: 0 bases; J trimming: 2 bases; junction bases outside the gene matches: 4. Germline CDR1 is SGHNT and CDR2 is YYREEE (reference sequence).